These T cell receptor beta chains were read from a single sample in a study of T cell responses to AZD1222 COVID-19 vaccine. This table comes from immunoSEQ multiplex PCR, and its TCRdb copy is limited to in-frame clones, with some not included. Here the sample spans 110,000 to 150,000 clones, about 90% being singletons. The sample in question was peripheral blood, obtained 28 days after the second AZD1222 dose. The origin of the receptors is an adult who received the AZD1222 COVID-19 vaccine. Both conserved end residues are part of each CDR3. A D gene is named only where the DNA matches it firmly. Clone size, where shown, is once, few, many, or a class for clones that have expanded.

v_gene	d_gene	j_gene	abundance	CDR3aa	CDR3nt
TRBV6-1	TRBD1	TRBJ2-2	.	CASSEGTGGTGELFF	TGTGCCAGCAGTGAAGGGACAGGTGGCACCGGGGAGCTGTTTTTT
TRBV28	.	TRBJ1-4	.	CASSRGGPREEKLFF	TGTGCCAGCAGTCGCGGGGGGCCTCGGGAGGAAAAACTGTTTTTT
TRBV24-1	.	TRBJ1-3	.	CATSDSTAGNTIYF	TGTGCCACCAGTGACTCGACAGCTGGAAACACCATATATTTT
TRBV12-3/TRBV12-4	.	TRBJ1-2	.	CASIYNGGGGYTF	TGTGCCAGCATTTACAACGGGGGCGGAGGCTACACCTTC
TRBV6-2/TRBV6-3	TRBD1	TRBJ2-7	.	CASSPTGPYEQYF	TGTGCCAGCAGTCCGACAGGGCCCTACGAGCAGTACTTC
TRBV18	TRBD1	TRBJ1-6	.	CASSPKKGNPGGSPLHF	TGTGCCAGCTCACCGAAGAAAGGGAATCCAGGGGGTTCACCCCTCCACTTT
TRBV30	TRBD1	TRBJ1-5	.	CAWSVGTVNQPQHF	TGTGCCTGGAGTGTAGGGACAGTCAATCAGCCCCAGCATTTT
TRBV4-1	TRBD1	TRBJ2-2	.	CASSVSGTGGLEELFF	TGCGCCAGCAGCGTATCCGGGACAGGGGGCCTCGAGGAGCTGTTTTTT
TRBV5-1	.	TRBJ1-1	.	CASSLDLRDTEAFF	TGCGCCAGCAGCTTGGATTTACGGGACACTGAAGCTTTCTTT
TRBV18	.	TRBJ1-4	.	CASSTGGSTNEKLFF	TGTGCCAGCTCCACCGGTGGGTCAACTAATGAAAAACTGTTTTTT
TRBV28	TRBD2	TRBJ2-5	.	CASSPGLGETQYF	TGTGCCAGCAGTCCCGGACTAGGGGAGACCCAGTACTTC
TRBV28	.	TRBJ2-7	.	CASSSGGGYEQYF	TGTGCCAGCAGTTCAGGGGGAGGGTACGAGCAGTACTTC
TRBV2	.	TRBJ1-5	.	CASSEGLPGPQHF	TGTGCCAGCAGTGAAGGGCTTCCTGGACCCCAGCATTTT
TRBV11-2	.	TRBJ2-7	.	CASSGLQGGRGEQYF	TGTGCCAGCAGCGGGCTTCAGGGCGGTAGGGGCGAGCAGTACTTC
TRBV28	.	TRBJ1-2	.	CASSQITGLAYGYTF	TGTGCCAGCAGTCAGATAACAGGGCTCGCCTATGGCTACACCTTC
TRBV3-1/TRBV3-2	.	TRBJ2-7	.	CASSPGRGYEQYF	TGTGCCAGCAGCCCCGGCAGGGGCTACGAGCAGTACTTC
TRBV7-2	.	TRBJ2-3	few	CASSPQPAWADTQYF	TGTGCCAGCAGCCCCCAGCCCGCCTGGGCAGATACGCAGTATTTT
TRBV25-1	.	TRBJ2-1	.	CASNARGNEQFF	TGTGCCAGCAATGCCCGGGGCAATGAGCAGTTCTTC
TRBV5-6	.	TRBJ2-1	.	CASSLLIRVKGSNEQFF	TGTGCCAGCAGCTTGCTAATTCGGGTCAAGGGTTCGAATGAGCAGTTCTTC
TRBV7-9	TRBD1	TRBJ1-2	.	CASSLAEGTGKYTF	TGTGCCAGCAGCTTAGCCGAGGGGACAGGGAAATACACCTTC
TRBV30	TRBD1	TRBJ2-7	.	CAWDRGLAASYEQYF	TGTGCCTGGGACAGGGGGCTAGCGGCCTCCTACGAGCAGTACTTC
TRBV9	.	TRBJ2-7	once	CASSVRDTPYEQYF	TGTGCCAGCAGCGTCCGGGACACCCCCTACGAGCAGTACTTC
TRBV4-3	TRBD2	TRBJ2-7	.	CASSQVLAGLSYEQYF	TGCGCCAGCAGCCAAGTACTAGCGGGATTATCCTACGAGCAGTACTTC
TRBV5-1	TRBD1	TRBJ1-3	few	CASSLQGAEGNTIYF	TGCGCCAGCAGCCTACAGGGGGCGGAAGGAAACACCATATATTTT
TRBV5-6	.	TRBJ1-5	.	CASSLDRGNQPQHF	TGTGCCAGCAGCTTGGACAGGGGCAATCAGCCCCAGCATTTT
TRBV7-9	TRBD2	TRBJ2-1	.	CARSGDGNEQFF	TGTGCCAGGAGCGGGGATGGCAATGAGCAGTTCTTC
TRBV4-3	.	TRBJ2-7	.	CASSQGEGTGSYEQYF	TGCGCCAGCAGCCAGGGGGAGGGGACAGGTTCCTACGAGCAGTACTTC
TRBV6-1	TRBD2	TRBJ2-2	.	CASSEGTSESGELFF	TGTGCCAGCAGTGAGGGGACTAGCGAGTCCGGGGAGCTGTTTTTT
TRBV18	.	TRBJ1-1	.	CASSPRAEAFF	TGTGCCAGCTCACCTCGGGCTGAAGCTTTCTTT
TRBV28	TRBD2	TRBJ2-7	few	CASSFAGASPYEQYF	TGTGCCAGCAGTTTCGCGGGAGCAAGCCCCTACGAGCAGTACTTC
TRBV18	TRBD1	TRBJ2-1	.	CASSPGQGVYNEQFF	TGTGCCAGCTCACCCGGACAGGGGGTGTACAATGAGCAGTTCTTC
TRBV5-4	TRBD1	TRBJ1-2	.	CASSPDRGFYGYTF	TGTGCCAGCAGCCCCGACAGGGGGTTTTATGGCTACACCTTC
TRBV7-3	.	TRBJ2-3	.	CASTRGSTDTQYF	TGTGCCAGCACCCGAGGGAGCACAGATACGCAGTATTTT
TRBV19	.	TRBJ1-3	.	CASSIDLGTNSGNTIYF	TGTGCCAGTAGTATAGATCTTGGCACAAACTCTGGAAACACCATATATTTT
TRBV13	.	TRBJ2-7	.	CASSLGDRAEQYF	TGTGCCAGCAGCTTAGGCGACAGAGCCGAGCAGTACTTC
TRBV6-2/TRBV6-3	TRBD2	TRBJ2-1	once	CASSYLAGGNSYNEQFF	TGTGCCAGCAGTTATCTGGCGGGAGGGAACTCCTACAATGAGCAGTTCTTC
TRBV9	TRBD1	TRBJ2-3	once	CANSVAGQGDTQYF	TGTGCCAACAGCGTAGCCGGACAGGGAGATACGCAGTATTTT
TRBV19	.	TRBJ1-2	.	CASTSQTYGYTF	TGTGCCAGTACCTCCCAGACCTATGGCTACACCTTC
TRBV7-8	TRBD2	TRBJ2-1	.	CASSLGGTSAGEQFF	TGTGCCAGCAGCTTAGGAGGGACTAGCGCGGGTGAGCAGTTCTTC
TRBV5-6	TRBD1	TRBJ1-2	.	CASSPDRYYGYTF	TGTGCCAGCAGCCCGGACAGGTACTATGGCTACACCTTC
TRBV28	.	TRBJ1-2	.	CASSPPGVIGYTF	TGTGCCAGCAGCCCCCCAGGGGTAATTGGCTACACCTTC
TRBV18	.	TRBJ1-2	once	CASSPTVELGGYTF	TGTGCCAGCTCACCTACCGTAGAACTAGGTGGCTACACCTTC
TRBV19	TRBD1	TRBJ2-7	.	CASSIRGTGDEQYF	TGTGCCAGTAGTATAAGAGGGACAGGGGACGAGCAGTACTTC
TRBV5-8	.	TRBJ2-7	.	CASSLSGPGEQYF	TGTGCCAGCAGCTTGTCCGGCCCCGGGGAGCAGTACTTC